The T cell receptor beta chain under discussion was sequenced for a study of human T cells and chemical hapten exposure. Each cDNA molecule in the library carried unique molecular identifiers. Original handling: The number of TCRs in each sample had a median of approximately 90,000 and spanned 23,224 to 690,600. From the 5' RACE reads, TCRdb called clonotypes with MiXCR, one entry per CDR3 protein. The authors' filters were not applied to this entry. The sample lists around 100,000 distinct CDR3 sequences; approximately 19% were seen once. There are a few counts of this clonotype. The study extracted total RNA from unfractionated whole blood. The V end lost 2 bases, the J end lost 2 bases, and 10 bases lay between the germline ends. The CDR3 has 15 residues. Looked up from germline, CDR1 is SGHDN and CDR2 is FVKESK.

The chain recombines TRBV14 with TRBJ1-3, with D perhaps TRBD1 (5 bases). This TCR came from a human donor in good health. This chain's CDR3 is CASSQRQGTGNTIYF. For the CDR3, the DNA is TGTGCCAGCAGCCAACGTCAGGGTACTGGAAACACCATATATTTT.